These 32 T cell receptor beta chains were all obtained from the same sample, sequenced in a study of tumor-infiltrating lymphocytes in localized non-small cell lung cancer. Measured with immunoSEQ multiplex PCR; TCRdb has only the in-frame clones, and not every one. The sample consists of approximately 4,000 clones, 66% of them appearing once. The specimen was uninvolved lung tissue not adjacent to the tumor. Source of these receptors: a human donor with non-small cell lung cancer.

This chain uses TRBV5-6 with TRBJ1-5; TRBD1 might be the D (5 bases). V shed 0 bases and J shed 0 bases, with 13 bases lying between them. Germline loops: CDR1 SGHDT, CDR2 YYEEEE. This CDR3 has 17 amino acids. The CDR3 region has the DNA TGTGCCAGCAGCTTGGGGTTGGGGGGAAATAGCAATCAGCCCCAGCATTTT. Amino acid sequence: CASSLGLGGNSNQPQHF.

The chain combines TRBV6-5 with TRBJ1-1, with D unresolved. V lost 1 base to trimming and J lost 3 bases, with 6 bases between them. Germline lookup yields CDR1 MNHEY and CDR2 SVGAGI. The CDR3 length is 13 residues. CDR3 protein: CASSYWRDTEAFF. The CDR3 coding sequence is TGTGCCAGCAGTTACTGGAGGGACACTGAAGCTTTCTTT.

This chain uses TRBV6-1 with TRBJ1-2; D remains unclear. Germline V CDR1 and CDR2: MNHNS, SASEGT. The CDR3 extends over 16 amino acids. Trimming took 4 bases from V and 1 from J, leaving 16 bases between them. CDR3 coding DNA: TGTGCCAGCAGTGTGGGGTCAGGTGGGAGTAACTATGGCTACACCTTC. It specifies CASSVGSGGSNYGYTF.

The chain is built from TRBV4-1 and TRBJ2-1, with 13 bases that match TRBD2. The CDR3 sequence is 16 residues long. The germline CDR1 and CDR2 sequences are MGHRA and YSYEKL. V shed 4 bases, J shed 4 bases, and the junction held 4 bases outside the gene matches. CDR3 region: CASSPPGLAGYNEQFF. CDR3 bases: TGCGCCAGCAGCCCTCCGGGACTAGCGGGGTACAATGAGCAGTTCTTC.

J is TRBJ1-2 and V is TRBV6-5; 7 positions match TRBD1. The CDR3 is 15 residues long. CDR1 and CDR2 from the germline V gene are MNHEY and SVGAGI. V lost 4 bases, J lost 6 bases, and 11 bases stayed unmatched. Here the CDR3 DNA reads TGTGCCAGCAGTTCTCGAGACAAGGGGGCGGATGGCTACACCTTC. Translation gives CASSSRDKGADGYTF.

The rearrangement uses TRBV27 and TRBJ1-5, with unresolved D. Trimming cost V 1 base and J 1 base, with 11 bases left between them. The CDR3 totals 16 residues. Germline CDR1 MNHEY, CDR2 SMNVEV (reference sequence). The CDR3: CASSLYPPQSNQPQHF. CDR3 bases: TGTGCCAGCAGTTTATATCCGCCCCAAAGCAATCAGCCCCAGCATTTT.

The V and J genes are TRBV6-1 and TRBJ2-1; D ambiguous. This CDR3 is 12 amino acids long. Deletions cut 5 bases from V and 5 bases from J, with 7 bases between. Per germline, CDR1 MNHNS and CDR2 SASEGT. CDR3 residues: CASSYPDNEQFF. DNA for the CDR3: TGTGCCAGCAGTTATCCTGACAATGAGCAGTTCTTC.

The table lists this clone with a count of one. The V call is TRBV15, the J call TRBJ1-4; D is possibly TRBD1 (5 bases). Trimming shortened V by 3 bases and J by 7 bases, and 15 bases separated the two germline ends. Germline loops: CDR1 LNHNV, CDR2 YYDKDF (reference sequence). This CDR3 spans 15 amino acids. CDR3 sequence reads: CATSSAPRAGEKLFF. CDR3 coding DNA: TGTGCCACCAGCAGTGCCCCCAGGGCAGGTGAAAAACTGTTTTTT.

The V and J genes are TRBV10-3 and TRBJ1-2; 8 bases fit TRBD1. V was clipped by 11 bases and J by 8 bases; unmatched bases: 16. This CDR3 is built from 14 residues. From germline, CDR1 is ENHRY and CDR2 SYGVKD. The CDR3 bases are TGTGCCTCAAGCCAACAGGGGGAGGGGAGCGGCTACACCTTC. It encodes CASSQQGEGSGYTF.

The chain is built from TRBV5-1 and TRBJ2-2; D may correspond to TRBD1 or TRBD2 (5 bases each). Germline CDR1 is SGHRS and CDR2 is YFSETQ. This CDR3 is 17 amino acids long. Trimming left V 2 bases short and J 3 bases short, with 17 bases between. CDR3 in DNA: TGCGCCAGCAGCTTTCTTGGACGGGGACCGTACACCGGGGAGCTGTTTTTT. As protein: CASSFLGRGPYTGELFF.

The chain combines TRBV6-1 with TRBJ2-2, with D unresolved. This CDR3 region has 16 residues. Looked up from germline, CDR1 is MNHNS and CDR2 is SASEGT. Trimming pared 1 base from V and 2 bases from J, leaving 11 bases between. The chain's CDR3 is CASSEVNTPNTGELFF. DNA for the CDR3: TGTGCCAGCAGTGAAGTGAACACCCCCAACACCGGGGAGCTGTTTTTT.

This clone is a singleton in its sample. V gene TRBV7-2 combines with J gene TRBJ1-1; 9 bases agree with TRBD1. Germline V CDR1 and CDR2: SGHTA, FQGNSA. This CDR3 is built from 16 residues. V lost 5 bases, J lost 3 bases, and 10 bases stayed unmatched. CDR3 residues: CASSTFGQGLDTEAFF. CDR3 bases: TGTGCCAGCAGCACGTTCGGACAGGGGCTGGACACTGAAGCTTTCTTT.

The rearrangement uses TRBV15 and TRBJ2-5; D not certain. The CDR3 runs to 16 residues. Trimming left V 2 bases short and J 2 bases short, with 15 bases between. Germline V CDR1 and CDR2: LNHNV, YYDKDF (reference sequence). The CDR3 loop reads CATSRWTSRRQETQYF. The CDR3 nucleotides are TGTGCCACCAGCAGATGGACCTCCCGCCGACAAGAGACCCAGTACTTC.

Judged by abundance, this clone is large. V is TRBV7-6 and J is TRBJ1-2, with 8 bases lining up with TRBD1. The CDR3 length is 16 residues. The germline gives CDR1 SGHVS, CDR2 FNYEAQ. Losses at the gene ends were 6 bases for V and 5 bases for J; bases not matched to a gene: 14. CDR3 residues: CASSSGQVPGFYGYTF. The CDR3 bases are TGTGCCAGCAGTTCGGGACAGGTCCCCGGATTTTATGGCTACACCTTC.

V is TRBV6-5 and J is TRBJ1-5; unclear D gene. Germline values: CDR1 MNHEY, CDR2 SVGAGI. The CDR3 has 12 amino acids. V shed 5 bases and J shed 9 bases, with 11 bases lying between them. CDR3 coding DNA: TGTGCCAGCAGTGACCTATATGGGCCCCAGCATTTT. It yields the protein CASSDLYGPQHF.

This clone was counted a few times. The chain is built from TRBV7-9 and TRBJ2-3; TRBD2 might be the D (7 bases). V was clipped by 5 bases and J by 0 bases, with 15 bases between them. The CDR3 sequence is 16 residues long. Germline V gene sequence: CDR1 SEHNR, CDR2 FQNEAQ (reference sequence). The CDR3 nucleotides are TGTGCCAGCAGCGACGGTAGGGGGGGAAGCACAGATACGCAGTATTTT. It specifies CASSDGRGGSTDTQYF.

This rearrangement joins TRBV7-6 to TRBJ1-4; no reliable D call. From germline, CDR1 is SGHVS and CDR2 FNYEAQ. With 1 base removed from V and 7 bases from J, the gap between germline ends came to 10 bases. This CDR3 region has 14 residues. The CDR3 DNA sequence: TGTGCCAGCAGCTTAGGGCCGAGGAGTGAAAAACTGTTTTTT. It encodes CASSLGPRSEKLFF.

CDR3 in DNA: TGTGCCAGCAGCTTGATCCCCTCAGGGTACAATGAGCAGTTCTTC. Its translation: CASSLIPSGYNEQFF. The genes are TRBV7-3 and TRBJ2-1; D might be TRBD1 (5 bases). CDR3 length: 15 amino acids. CDR1 is SGHTA and CDR2 is FQGTGA in the germline V gene. The V gene lost 3 bases and the J gene lost 4 bases, with 13 bases spanning the gap.

The chain couples TRBV27 to TRBJ2-6; D is uncertain. This CDR3 region has 15 residues. CDR1 and CDR2 from the germline V gene are MNHEY and SMNVEV (reference sequence). V was trimmed by 5 bases and J by 0 bases, leaving 8 bases between them. The CDR3 region is CASSSRLSGANVLTF. CDR3 coding DNA: TGTGCCAGCAGTAGTAGGCTCTCTGGGGCCAACGTCCTGACTTTC.

The chain couples TRBV7-2 to TRBJ2-7; D perhaps matches TRBD2 (6 bases). Per the germline V gene, CDR1 is SGHTA and CDR2 is FQGNSA. There are 13 residues in the CDR3. V lost 1 base to trimming and J lost 8 bases, with 12 bases between them. The CDR3 sequence: CASSLGLEGQQYF. CDR3 bases: TGTGCCAGCAGCTTAGGCCTGGAGGGGCAGCAGTACTTC. Combining the CDR3 with reference TRBV7-2 and TRBJ2-7 gives the whole variable domain GAGVSQSPSNKVTEKGKDVELRCDPISGHTALYWYRQSLGQGLEFLIYFQGNSAPDKSGLPSDRFSAERTGGSVSTLTIQRTQQEDSAVYLCASSLGLEGQQYFGPGTRLTVT.

The chain recombines TRBV5-1 with TRBJ1-1; the D gene is possibly TRBD1 (5 bases). Trimming stripped 6 bases from V and 10 bases from J, with 13 bases between. The CDR3 runs to 11 residues. CDR1 SGHRS and CDR2 YFSETQ come from the germline V gene. CDR3 coding DNA: TGCGCCAGCACCACAGGAGGAGTAGCTTTCTTT. Its translation: CASTTGGVAFF.

This chain joins TRBV4-1 and TRBJ1-3; no clear D gene. The germline V gene encodes CDR1 MGHRA and CDR2 YSYEKL. The CDR3 has 16 residues. With 4 bases removed from V and 0 bases from J, the gap between germline ends came to 13 bases. CDR3 sequence: CASSPIKSASGNTIYF. The DNA for the CDR3 is TGCGCCAGCAGCCCCATCAAATCCGCCTCTGGAAACACCATATATTTT.

This clone was counted once. This rearrangement joins TRBV19 to TRBJ1-5, with TRBD1 matching 7 bases. CDR1 is LNHDA, CDR2 SQIVND, per germline (reference sequence). V was pared by 4 bases and J by 5 bases, with 8 bases of the junction left unmatched. The CDR3 loop spans 15 amino acids. The CDR3 sequence: CASSTRTGQHQPQHF. CDR3 nucleotide sequence: TGTGCCAGTAGTACTCGGACAGGACAGCATCAGCCCCAGCATTTT.

CDR3 nucleotide sequence: TGTGCCAGCAAGGGGGCAGGAGCCTCTAACTATGGCTACACCTTC. Its translation is CASKGAGASNYGYTF. The gene calls are TRBV28 and TRBJ1-2; 7 nucleotides align to TRBD1. From germline, CDR1 is MDHEN and CDR2 SYDVKM. This CDR3 spans 15 amino acids. Trimming at V came to 7 bases and at J to 0 bases, leaving 8 bases not matched to a gene.

CDR3: CASSHCWTRETYEQYF. In nucleotides, the CDR3 is TGTGCCAGCAGCCATTGTTGGACAAGAGAGACCTACGAGCAGTACTTC. The genes are TRBV7-6 and TRBJ2-7; tentatively, D is TRBD1 (5 bases). The CDR3 spans 16 residues. With 5 bases removed from V and 2 bases from J, the gap between germline ends came to 19 bases. The germline V gene has CDR1 SGHVS and CDR2 FNYEAQ.

Concerning this clone: This specimen includes other DNA sequences encoding the same CDR3. The chain employs TRBV7-2 and TRBJ2-3; D uncertain. This CDR3 has 15 residues. Germline lookup yields CDR1 SGHTA and CDR2 FQGNSA. Trimming shortened V by 5 bases and J by 1 base, and 13 bases separated the two germline ends. Written as DNA, the CDR3 is TGTGCCAGCAGCCCTGACTCCCTGGGCACAGATACGCAGTATTTT. Translation gives CASSPDSLGTDTQYF.

The gene calls are TRBV6-6 and TRBJ2-5; tentatively, D is TRBD1 (5 bases). The CDR3 extends over 14 amino acids. Between the trimmed V and J ends, which lost 4 bases and 2 bases, there was a span of 11 bases. Per the germline V gene, CDR1 is MNHNY and CDR2 is SVGAGI (reference sequence). The CDR3 DNA is TGTGCCAGCAGTTCACATCAGGGACAAGAGACCCAGTACTTC. Its protein is CASSSHQGQETQYF.

The table lists this clone with a few counts. Sequence at one end of the junction differs from germline and may be a read error. The V call is TRBV7-3, the J call TRBJ1-2, with 7 nucleotides matching TRBD1. This CDR3 is 13 amino acids long. Germline assignment: CDR1 SGHTA and CDR2 FQGTGA. The CDR3 nucleotides are TGTGCCAGCAGTTTAACAGGGGTGGGGGGCTACACCTTC. Protein sequence: CASSLTGVGGYTF.

This clone came up a few times. V is TRBV11-2 and J is TRBJ2-7; D possibly corresponds to TRBD1 (5 bases). Germline V CDR1 and CDR2: SGHAT, FQNNGV. V was cut by 5 bases and J by 4 bases, with 21 bases left in between. The length of the CDR3 is 16 residues. The CDR3, as DNA: TGTGCCAGCAGCCCTATAAGGGGCAGGGCCCATTACGAGCAGTACTTC. Encoded protein: CASSPIRGRAHYEQYF.

This clone showed up just a few times. This chain joins TRBV6-1 and TRBJ2-2; D perhaps matches TRBD1 (5 bases). The CDR3 is 13 residues long. The germline V gene has CDR1 MNHNS and CDR2 SASEGT. V lost 7 bases, J lost 1 base, and 7 bases lay in between. In DNA form, the CDR3 reads TGTGCCAGCAAAGGGGTGAACACCGGGGAGCTGTTTTTT. It yields the protein CASKGVNTGELFF.

This clone is large in the sample. This sequence joins TRBV5-1 and TRBJ1-1; D gene uncertain. CDR3 size: 14 residues. CDR1 and CDR2 (germline): SGHRS, YFSETQ. Trimming pared 4 bases from V and 6 bases from J, leaving 16 bases between. CDR3 nucleotide sequence: TGCGCCAGCAGCCTCGACCCCGGTCTACCTGAAGCTTTCTTT. Its protein product is CASSLDPGLPEAFF.

This clone was recorded a few times. V is TRBV28 and J is TRBJ2-5, with TRBD1 as a possible D gene (6 bases). Germline loops: CDR1 MDHEN, CDR2 SYDVKM. The ends were cut back, 5 bases at V and 6 bases at J, with 22 bases in the middle. This CDR3 has 16 residues. Here the CDR3 reads CASSPAGTSKRQTQYF. CDR3 in DNA: TGTGCCAGCAGTCCGGCCGGGACATCAAAGAGACAGACCCAGTACTTC.